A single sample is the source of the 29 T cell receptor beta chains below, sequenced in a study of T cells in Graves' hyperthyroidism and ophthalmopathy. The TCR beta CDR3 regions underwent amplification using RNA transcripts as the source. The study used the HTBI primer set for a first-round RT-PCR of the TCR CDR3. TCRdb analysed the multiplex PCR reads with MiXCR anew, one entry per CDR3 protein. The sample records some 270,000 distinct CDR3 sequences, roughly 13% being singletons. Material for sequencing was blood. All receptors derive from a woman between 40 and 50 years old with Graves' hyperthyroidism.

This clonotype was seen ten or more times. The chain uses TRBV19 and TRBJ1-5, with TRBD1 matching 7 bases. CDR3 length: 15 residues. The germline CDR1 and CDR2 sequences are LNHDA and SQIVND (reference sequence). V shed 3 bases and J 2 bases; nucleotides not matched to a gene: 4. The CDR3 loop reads CASSIRGSGNQPQHF. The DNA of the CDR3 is TGTGCCAGTAGTATCAGGGGGTCGGGCAATCAGCCCCAGCATTTT.

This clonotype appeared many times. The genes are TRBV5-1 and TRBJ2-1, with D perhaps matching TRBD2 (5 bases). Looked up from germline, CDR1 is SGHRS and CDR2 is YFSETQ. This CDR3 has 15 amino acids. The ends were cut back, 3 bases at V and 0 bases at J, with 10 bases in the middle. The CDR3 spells CASSYSGISYNEQFF. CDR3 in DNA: TGCGCCAGCAGCTATTCGGGGATCTCCTACAATGAGCAGTTCTTC.

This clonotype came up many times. CDR3 sequence (DNA): TGTGCCAGCAGCTTAGGAGACACTAGCGGACAAGAGACCCAGTACTTC. Protein product: CASSLGDTSGQETQYF. The chain combines TRBV11-3 with TRBJ2-5, with TRBD2 matching 8 bases. This CDR3 is 16 amino acids long. Per the germline V gene, CDR1 is SGHNT and CDR2 is YENEEA. The ends lost 1 base at V and 2 bases at J; junction bases unmatched: 6.

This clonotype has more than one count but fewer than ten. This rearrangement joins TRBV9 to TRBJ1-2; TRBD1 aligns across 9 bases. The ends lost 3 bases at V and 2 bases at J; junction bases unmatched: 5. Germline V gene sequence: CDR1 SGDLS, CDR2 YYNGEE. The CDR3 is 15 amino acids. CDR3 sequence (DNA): TGTGCCAGCAGCGCTACAGGGGGCAGGAACTATGGCTACACCTTC. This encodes CASSATGGRNYGYTF.

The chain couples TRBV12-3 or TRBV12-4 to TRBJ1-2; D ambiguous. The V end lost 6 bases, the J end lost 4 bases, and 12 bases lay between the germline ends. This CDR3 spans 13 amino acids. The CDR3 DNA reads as TGTGCCAGCAGCCTACCCTCCCTCTATGGCTACACCTTC. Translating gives CASSLPSLYGYTF.

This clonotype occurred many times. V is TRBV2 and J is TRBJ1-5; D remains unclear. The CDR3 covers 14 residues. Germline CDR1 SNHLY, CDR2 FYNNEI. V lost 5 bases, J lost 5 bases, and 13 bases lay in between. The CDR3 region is CASSSRTTDQPQHF. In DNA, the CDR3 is TGTGCCAGCAGTAGTCGGACGACCGATCAGCCCCAGCATTTT.

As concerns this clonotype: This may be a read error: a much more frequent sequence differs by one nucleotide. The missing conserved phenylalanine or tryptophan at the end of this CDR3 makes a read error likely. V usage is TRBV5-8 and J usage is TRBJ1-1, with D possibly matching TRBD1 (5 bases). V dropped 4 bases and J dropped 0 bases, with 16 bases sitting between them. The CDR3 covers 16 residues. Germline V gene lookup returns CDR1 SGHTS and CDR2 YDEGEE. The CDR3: CASSRGTSSMNTEAFL. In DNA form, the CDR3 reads TGTGCCAGCAGCCGTGGGACCTCATCCATGAACACTGAAGCTTTCCTT.

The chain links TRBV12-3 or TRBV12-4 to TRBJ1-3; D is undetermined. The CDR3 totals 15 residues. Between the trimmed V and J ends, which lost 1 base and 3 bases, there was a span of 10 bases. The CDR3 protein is CASSLVWASGNTIYF. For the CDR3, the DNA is TGTGCCAGCAGTTTAGTCTGGGCCAGTGGAAACACCATATATTTT.

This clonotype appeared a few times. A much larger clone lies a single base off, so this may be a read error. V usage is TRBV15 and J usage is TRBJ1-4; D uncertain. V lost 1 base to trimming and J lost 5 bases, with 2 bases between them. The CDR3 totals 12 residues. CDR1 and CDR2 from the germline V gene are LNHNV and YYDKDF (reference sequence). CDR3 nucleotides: TGTGCCACCAGCAGAGGGAATGAAAAACTGTTTTTT. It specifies CATSRGNEKLFF. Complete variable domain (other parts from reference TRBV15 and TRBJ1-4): DAMVIQNPRYQVTQFGKPVTLSCSQTLNHNVMYWYQQKSSQAPKLLFHYYDKDFNNEADTPDNFQSRRPNTSFCFLDIRSPGLGDTAMYLCATSRGNEKLFFGSGTQLSVL.

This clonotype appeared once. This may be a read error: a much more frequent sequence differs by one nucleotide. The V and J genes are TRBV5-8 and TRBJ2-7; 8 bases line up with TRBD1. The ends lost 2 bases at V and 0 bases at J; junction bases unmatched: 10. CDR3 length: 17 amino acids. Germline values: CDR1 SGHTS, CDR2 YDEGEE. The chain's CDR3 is CASSFGTGLGSSYEQYF. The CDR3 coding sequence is TGTGCCAGCAGCTTCGGGACAGGCTTAGGGAGCTCCTACGAGCAGTACTTC.

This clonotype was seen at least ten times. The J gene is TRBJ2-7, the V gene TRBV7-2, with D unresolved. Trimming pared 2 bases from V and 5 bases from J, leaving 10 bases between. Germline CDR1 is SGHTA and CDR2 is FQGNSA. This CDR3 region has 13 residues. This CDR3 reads CASSLMALDEQYF. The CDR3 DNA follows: TGTGCCAGCAGCTTAATGGCTCTCGACGAGCAGTACTTC.

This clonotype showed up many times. The CDR3 DNA is TGTGCCTGGGGAAGGGGAATCACTGAAGCTTTCTTT. The encoded protein is CAWGRGITEAFF. The chain has TRBV30 and TRBJ1-1; D might be TRBD1 (5 bases). V shed 5 bases and J shed 4 bases, with 11 bases lying between them. The CDR3 is made up of 12 amino acids. Germline lookup yields CDR1 GTSNPN and CDR2 SVGIG (reference sequence). Complete variable domain (other parts from reference TRBV30 and TRBJ1-1): SQTIHQWPATLVQPVGSPLSLECTVEGTSNPNLYWYRQAAGRGLQLLFYSVGIGQISSEVPQNLSASRPQDRQFILSSKKLLLSDSGFYLCAWGRGITEAFFGQGTRLTVV.

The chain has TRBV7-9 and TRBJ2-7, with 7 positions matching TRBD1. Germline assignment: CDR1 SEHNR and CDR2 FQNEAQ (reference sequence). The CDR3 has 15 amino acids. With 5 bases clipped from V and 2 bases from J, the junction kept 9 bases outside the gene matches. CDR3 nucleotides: TGTGCCAGCAGCCAAGCCGGGACAGAGACCTACGAGCAGTACTTC. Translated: CASSQAGTETYEQYF.

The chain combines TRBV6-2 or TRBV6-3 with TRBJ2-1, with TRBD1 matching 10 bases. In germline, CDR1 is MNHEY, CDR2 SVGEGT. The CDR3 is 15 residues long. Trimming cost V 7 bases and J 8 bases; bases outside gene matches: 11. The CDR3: CASNPQSGTGDEQFF. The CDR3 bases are TGTGCCAGCAACCCACAGTCCGGGACAGGGGATGAGCAGTTCTTC.

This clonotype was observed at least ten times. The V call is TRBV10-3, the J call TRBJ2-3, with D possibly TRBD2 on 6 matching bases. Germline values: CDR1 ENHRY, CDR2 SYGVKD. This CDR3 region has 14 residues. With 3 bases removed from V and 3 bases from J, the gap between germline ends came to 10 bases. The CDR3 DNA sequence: TGTGCCATCAGTGACCTCGGGACTACAGATACGCAGTATTTT. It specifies CAISDLGTTDTQYF.

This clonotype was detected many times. The CDR3 protein is CASSTRTLNEQFF. The DNA of the CDR3 is TGTGCCAGTAGTACTCGGACCCTTAATGAGCAGTTCTTC. V is TRBV19 and J is TRBJ2-1; D remains ambiguous. Germline V lookup: CDR1 LNHDA, CDR2 SQIVND (reference sequence). This CDR3 has 13 amino acids. Trimming took off 4 bases at V and 7 bases at J, with 11 bases between the two ends.

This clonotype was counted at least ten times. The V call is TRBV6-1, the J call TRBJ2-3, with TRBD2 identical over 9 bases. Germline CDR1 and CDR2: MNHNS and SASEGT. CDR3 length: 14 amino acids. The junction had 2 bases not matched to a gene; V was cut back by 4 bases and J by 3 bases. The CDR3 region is CASSGREGTDTQYF. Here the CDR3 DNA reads TGTGCCAGCAGTGGGCGGGAGGGTACAGATACGCAGTATTTT.

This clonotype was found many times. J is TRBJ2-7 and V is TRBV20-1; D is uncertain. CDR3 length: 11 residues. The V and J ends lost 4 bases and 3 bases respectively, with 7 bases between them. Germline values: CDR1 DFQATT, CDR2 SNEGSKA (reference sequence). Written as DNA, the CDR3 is TGCAGTGCTACCCAAGGCTACGAGCAGTACTTC. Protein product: CSATQGYEQYF.

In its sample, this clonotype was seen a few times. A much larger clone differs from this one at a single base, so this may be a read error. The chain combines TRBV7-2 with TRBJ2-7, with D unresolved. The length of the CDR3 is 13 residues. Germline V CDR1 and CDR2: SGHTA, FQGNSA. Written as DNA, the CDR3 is TGTGCCAGCGGCTTAATATCCTCCTACGAGCAGTACTTC. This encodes CASGLISSYEQYF.

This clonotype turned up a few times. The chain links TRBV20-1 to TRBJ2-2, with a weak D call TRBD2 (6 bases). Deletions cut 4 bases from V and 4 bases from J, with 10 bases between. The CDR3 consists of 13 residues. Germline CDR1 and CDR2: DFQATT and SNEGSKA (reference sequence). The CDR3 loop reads CSANGGSTGELFF. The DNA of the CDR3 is TGCAGTGCTAACGGGGGATCCACCGGGGAGCTGTTTTTT.

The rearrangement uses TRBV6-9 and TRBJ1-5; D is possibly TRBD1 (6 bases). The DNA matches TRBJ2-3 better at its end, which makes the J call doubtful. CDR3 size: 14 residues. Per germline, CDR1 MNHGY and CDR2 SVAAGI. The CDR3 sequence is CASSLTGGGQPQYF. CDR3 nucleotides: TGTGCCAGCAGTTTGACAGGCGGTGGACAGCCCCAGTATTTT.

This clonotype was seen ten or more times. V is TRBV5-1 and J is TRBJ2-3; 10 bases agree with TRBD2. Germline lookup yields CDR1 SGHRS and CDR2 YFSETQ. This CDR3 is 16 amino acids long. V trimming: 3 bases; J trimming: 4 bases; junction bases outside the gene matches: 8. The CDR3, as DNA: TGCGCCAGCAGCTCGGACATAGCGGGAGGTGCAGATACGCAGTATTTT. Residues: CASSSDIAGGADTQYF.

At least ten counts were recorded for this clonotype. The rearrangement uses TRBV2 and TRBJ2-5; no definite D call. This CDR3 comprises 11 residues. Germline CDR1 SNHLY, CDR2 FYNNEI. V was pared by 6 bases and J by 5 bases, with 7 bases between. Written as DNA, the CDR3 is TGTGCCAGCAGGGGGTCGGAGACCCAGTACTTC. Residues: CASRGSETQYF.

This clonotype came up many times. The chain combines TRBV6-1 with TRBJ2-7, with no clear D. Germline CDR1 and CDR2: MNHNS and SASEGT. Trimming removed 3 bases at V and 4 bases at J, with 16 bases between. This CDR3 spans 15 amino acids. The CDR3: CASSDSPRTRYEQYF. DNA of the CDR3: TGTGCCAGCAGTGATAGTCCCCGGACCAGATACGAGCAGTACTTC.

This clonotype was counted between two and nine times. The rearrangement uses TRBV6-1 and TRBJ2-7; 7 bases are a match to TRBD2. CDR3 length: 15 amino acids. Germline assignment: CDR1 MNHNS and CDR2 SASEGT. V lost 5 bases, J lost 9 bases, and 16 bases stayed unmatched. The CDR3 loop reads CASSQASGRRDGQYF. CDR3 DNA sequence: TGTGCCAGCAGTCAGGCATCCGGGAGGAGGGACGGGCAGTACTTC.

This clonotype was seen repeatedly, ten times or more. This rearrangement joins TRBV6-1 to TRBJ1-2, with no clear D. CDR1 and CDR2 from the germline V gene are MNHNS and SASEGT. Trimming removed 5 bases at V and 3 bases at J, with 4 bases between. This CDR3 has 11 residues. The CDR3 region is CASSIDYGYTF. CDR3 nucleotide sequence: TGTGCCAGCAGTATAGACTATGGCTACACCTTC.

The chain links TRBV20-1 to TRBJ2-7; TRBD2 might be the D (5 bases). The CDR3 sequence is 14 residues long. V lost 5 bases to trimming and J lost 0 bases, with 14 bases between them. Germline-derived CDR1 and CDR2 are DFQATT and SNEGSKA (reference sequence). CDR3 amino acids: CSAVSESLSYEQYF. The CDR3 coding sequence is TGCAGTGCTGTTAGCGAGAGCCTCTCCTACGAGCAGTACTTC.

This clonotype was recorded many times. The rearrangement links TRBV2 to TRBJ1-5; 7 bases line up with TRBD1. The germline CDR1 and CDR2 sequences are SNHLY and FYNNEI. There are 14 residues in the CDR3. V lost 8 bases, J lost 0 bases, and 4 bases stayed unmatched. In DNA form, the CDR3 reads TGTGCCAGCTCTGGGACAGATAGCAATCAGCCCCAGCATTTT. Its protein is CASSGTDSNQPQHF.

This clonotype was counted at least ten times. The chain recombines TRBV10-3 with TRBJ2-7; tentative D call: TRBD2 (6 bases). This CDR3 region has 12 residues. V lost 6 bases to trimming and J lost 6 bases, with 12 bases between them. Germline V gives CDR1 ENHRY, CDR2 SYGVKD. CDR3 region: CAIRGPGSEQYF. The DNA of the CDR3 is TGTGCCATCAGGGGTCCCGGGAGCGAGCAGTACTTC.